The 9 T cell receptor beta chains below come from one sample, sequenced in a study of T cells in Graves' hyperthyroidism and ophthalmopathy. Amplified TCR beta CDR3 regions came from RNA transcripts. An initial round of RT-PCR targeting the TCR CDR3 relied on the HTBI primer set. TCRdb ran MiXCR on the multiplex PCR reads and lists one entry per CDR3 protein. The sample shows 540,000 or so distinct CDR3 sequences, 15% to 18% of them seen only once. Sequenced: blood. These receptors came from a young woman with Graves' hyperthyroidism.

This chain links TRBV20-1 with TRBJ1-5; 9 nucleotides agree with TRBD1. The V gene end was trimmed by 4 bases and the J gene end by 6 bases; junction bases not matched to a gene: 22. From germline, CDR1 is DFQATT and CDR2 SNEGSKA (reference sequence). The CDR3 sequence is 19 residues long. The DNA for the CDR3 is TGCAGTGCTACCCCCGGCCGGGGGGGACAGGGCCTAGTAGGTCAGCCCCAGCATTTT. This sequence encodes CSATPGRGGQGLVGQPQHF.

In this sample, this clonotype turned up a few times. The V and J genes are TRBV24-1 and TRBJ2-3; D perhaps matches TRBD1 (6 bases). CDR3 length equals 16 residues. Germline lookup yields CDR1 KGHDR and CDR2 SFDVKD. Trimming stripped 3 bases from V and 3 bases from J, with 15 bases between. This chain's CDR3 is CATSDEMTGETDTQYF. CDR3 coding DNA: TGTGCCACCAGTGATGAGATGACAGGAGAAACAGATACGCAGTATTTT.

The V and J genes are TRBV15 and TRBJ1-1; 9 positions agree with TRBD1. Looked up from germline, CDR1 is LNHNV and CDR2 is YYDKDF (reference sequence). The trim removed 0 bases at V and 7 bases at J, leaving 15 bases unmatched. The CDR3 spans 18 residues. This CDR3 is CATSRDPGQGAGGGEAFF. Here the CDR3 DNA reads TGTGCCACCAGCAGAGATCCGGGACAGGGTGCGGGGGGCGGTGAAGCTTTCTTT.

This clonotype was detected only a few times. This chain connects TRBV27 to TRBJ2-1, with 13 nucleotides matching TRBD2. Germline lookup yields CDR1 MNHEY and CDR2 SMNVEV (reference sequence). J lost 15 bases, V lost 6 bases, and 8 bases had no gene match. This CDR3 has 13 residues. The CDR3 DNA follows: TGTGCCAGCAGAACTAGCGGGAGGGCCGCGGGGTTCTTC. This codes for CASRTSGRAAGFF.

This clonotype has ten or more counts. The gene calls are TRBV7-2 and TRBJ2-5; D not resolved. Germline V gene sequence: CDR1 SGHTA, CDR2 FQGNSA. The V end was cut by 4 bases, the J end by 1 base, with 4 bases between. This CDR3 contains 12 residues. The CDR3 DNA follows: TGTGCCAGCAGCTCGGTCCAAGAGACCCAGTACTTC. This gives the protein CASSSVQETQYF.

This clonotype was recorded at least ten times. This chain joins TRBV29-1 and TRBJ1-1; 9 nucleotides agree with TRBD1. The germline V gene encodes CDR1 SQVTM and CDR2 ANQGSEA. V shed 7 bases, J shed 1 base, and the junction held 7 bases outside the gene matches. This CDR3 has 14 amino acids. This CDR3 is CSGTTGGRNTEAFF. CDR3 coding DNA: TGCAGCGGCACGACAGGGGGTAGGAACACTGAAGCTTTCTTT.

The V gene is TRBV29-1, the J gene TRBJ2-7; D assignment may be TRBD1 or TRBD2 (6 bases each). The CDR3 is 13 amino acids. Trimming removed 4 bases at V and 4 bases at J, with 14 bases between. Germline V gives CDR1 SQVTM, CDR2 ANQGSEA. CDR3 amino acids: CSVVGGLRYEQYF. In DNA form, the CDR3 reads TGCAGCGTTGTTGGGGGGCTTAGGTACGAGCAGTACTTC.

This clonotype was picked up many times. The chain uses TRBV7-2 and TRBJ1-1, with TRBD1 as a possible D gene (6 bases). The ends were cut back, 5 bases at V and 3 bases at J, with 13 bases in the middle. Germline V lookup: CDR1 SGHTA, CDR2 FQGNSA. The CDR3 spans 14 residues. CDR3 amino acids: CASSPTGQHTEAFF. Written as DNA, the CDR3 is TGTGCCAGCAGCCCGACTGGACAGCACACTGAAGCTTTCTTT.

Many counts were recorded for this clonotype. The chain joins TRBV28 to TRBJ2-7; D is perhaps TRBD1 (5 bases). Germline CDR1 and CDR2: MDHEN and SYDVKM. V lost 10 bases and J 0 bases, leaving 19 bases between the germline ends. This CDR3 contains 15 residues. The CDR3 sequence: CATVNWGTTSYEQYF. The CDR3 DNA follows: TGTGCCACCGTGAATTGGGGCACTACCTCCTACGAGCAGTACTTC.